This T cell receptor (beta chain) appears in the sequencing data of a study of molecular identifiers for immune sequencing clone quantification. TCRdb fed the PCR reads into MiXCR, producing one record per CDR3 protein. The table lists approximately 680,000 distinct CDR3 sequences, around 25% of them singletons. CDR1 and CDR2 from the germline V gene are SNHLY and FYNNEI. The V gene end was trimmed by 4 bases and the J gene end by 2 bases; junction bases not matched to a gene: 5. This CDR3 is 14 amino acids long. Input material: naive CD8+ T cells from blood, with Jurkat cell RNA spiked in. Subset defined: FACS-sorted CD8+CD4-CCR7+CD45RA+ naive T cells. This TCR was recovered from a human donor in good health. Some libraries in this study had Jurkat cell RNA spiked in. The V gene is TRBV2, the J gene TRBJ2-7; 7 bases line up with TRBD1. In DNA form, the CDR3 reads TGTGCCAGCAGTGTGGGACAGAGCGCCTACGAGCAGTACTTC. Its translation: CASSVGQSAYEQYF.